This T cell receptor beta chain was observed in a study of OX40 agonist ivuxolimab in advanced cancers. Generated by immunoSEQ multiplex PCR, the TCRdb table keeps only in-frame clones and is missing some. The sample carries about 41,000 clones, about 89% recorded once. The sampling schedule covered blood at baseline, cycle 4 day 1, and cycle 7 day 1. This TCR was sampled from an adult with an advanced solid tumor such as melanoma, head and neck, liver or kidney cancer. Sequenced here: CD4+ or CD8+ T cells sorted from blood, sampled in a trial of the OX40 agonist ivuxolimab.

Written as DNA, the CDR3 is TGTGCCAGCAGCCTCATTAGGGCTACTAATGAAAAACTGTTTTTT. It translates to CASSLIRATNEKLFF. The rearrangement links TRBV28 to TRBJ1-4; D call uncertain. The germline V gene has CDR1 MDHEN and CDR2 SYDVKM. The CDR3 runs 15 residues. The germline V and J ends were trimmed by 6 bases and 2 bases, with 13 bases remaining between them.